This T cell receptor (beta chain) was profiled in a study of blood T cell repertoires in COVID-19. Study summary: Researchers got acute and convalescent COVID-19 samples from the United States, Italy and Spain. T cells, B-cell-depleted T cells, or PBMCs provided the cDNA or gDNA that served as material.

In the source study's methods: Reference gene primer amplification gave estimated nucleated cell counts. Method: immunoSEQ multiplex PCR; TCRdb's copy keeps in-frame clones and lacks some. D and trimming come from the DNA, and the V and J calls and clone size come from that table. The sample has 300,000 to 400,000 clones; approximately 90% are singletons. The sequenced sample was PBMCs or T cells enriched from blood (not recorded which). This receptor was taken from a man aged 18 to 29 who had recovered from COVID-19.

DNA of the CDR3: TGTGCTAGTGGTTTGGTACATGGCAGCGAAGAGGGGGCTGAAGCTTTCTTT. Translation gives CASGLVHGSEEGAEAFF. V is TRBV12-5 and J is TRBJ1-1; TRBD1 might be the D (6 bases). Trimming took off 0 bases at V and 6 bases at J, with 20 bases between the two ends. CDR3 length: 17 amino acids. CDR1 and CDR2 from the germline V gene are LGHNT and FRNRAP. The entire variable domain, with the rest obtained from reference TRBV12-5 and TRBJ1-1, is as follows: DARVTQTPRHKVTEMGQEVTMRCQPILGHNTVFWYRQTMMQGLELLAYFRNRAPLDDSGMPKDRFSAEMPDATLATLKIQPSEPRDSAVYFCASGLVHGSEEGAEAFFGQGTRLTVV.